The next 14 T cell receptor beta chains were all read from a single sample in a study of cytomegalovirus exposure and HLA in healthy donors. The primer mix had 60 Vbeta and 13 Jbeta primers. The repertoire was sequenced with immunoSEQ multiplex PCR; TCRdb's copy has only in-frame clones and lacks some. The repertoire table contains around 44,000 clones. Sequencing was carried out using PBMCs. Every receptor here comes from a male donor in good health and CMV-seropositive.

J is TRBJ1-4 and V is TRBV4-1; 7 nucleotides align to TRBD1. CDR3 length: 15 amino acids. V lost 6 bases and J lost 3; bases outside the gene matches: 7. Germline CDR1 MGHRA, CDR2 YSYEKL. CDR3 bases: TGCGCCAGCAGTCCCACAGGGGTCTCTAATGAAAAACTGTTTTTT. Translated: CASSPTGVSNEKLFF.

The chain combines TRBV2 with TRBJ1-1; 9 bases are a match to TRBD1. The CDR3 length is 16 residues. Germline CDR1 reads SNHLY; CDR2 reads FYNNEI. With 7 bases clipped from V and 5 bases from J, the junction kept 14 bases outside the gene matches. DNA of the CDR3: TGTGCCAGCACCATGACTCGGACAGGGGCGTTTACTGAAGCTTTCTTT. Its protein is CASTMTRTGAFTEAFF.

This CDR3 is CASSLSRLDEQFF. Written as DNA, the CDR3 is TGTGCCAGCAGCTTATCGAGACTGGATGAGCAGTTCTTC. V gene TRBV7-3 combines with J gene TRBJ2-1; no clear D gene. V lost 2 bases, J lost 8 bases, and 10 bases lay in between. Germline V gene data show CDR1 as SGHTA and CDR2 as FQGTGA. CDR3 length: 13 residues.

The gene calls are TRBV7-9 and TRBJ2-3; D is perhaps TRBD1 (5 bases). This CDR3 contains 14 residues. In germline, CDR1 is SEHNR, CDR2 FQNEAQ (reference sequence). Trimming shortened V by 10 bases and J by 2 bases, and 16 bases separated the two germline ends. CDR3 nucleotide sequence: TGTGCCACCCCAAGGGGCCGATTCACAGATACGCAGTATTTT. This sequence encodes CATPRGRFTDTQYF. Supplemented by reference TRBV7-9 and TRBJ2-3, the full variable domain reads DTGVSQNPRHKITKRGQNVTFRCDPISEHNRLYWYRQTLGQGPEFLTYFQNEAQLEKSRLLSDRFSAERPKGSFSTLEIQRTEQGDSAMYLCATPRGRFTDTQYFGPGTRLTVL.

V is TRBV20-1 and J is TRBJ1-5, with a possible D match to TRBD1 (6 bases). V was cut by 2 bases and J by 11 bases, with 10 bases left in between. The CDR3 totals 11 residues. Germline-derived CDR1 and CDR2 are DFQATT and SNEGSKA (reference sequence). In DNA, the CDR3 is TGCAGTGCTAGACGTCAGGGGACCCAGCATTTT. Translation: CSARRQGTQHF.

This sequence joins TRBV2 and TRBJ1-4; D ambiguous. CDR1 SNHLY and CDR2 FYNNEI come from the germline V gene. This CDR3 comprises 13 residues. Between the trimmed V and J ends, which lost 1 base and 5 bases, there was a span of 5 bases. CDR3 protein: CASSEGVNEKLFF. The CDR3 DNA reads as TGTGCCAGCAGTGAAGGAGTAAATGAAAAACTGTTTTTT.

A remark on this clone: The sample carries other DNA sequences with the same CDR3. The chain combines TRBV5-1 with TRBJ2-1, with D possibly matching TRBD2 (7 bases). With 0 bases removed from V and 2 bases from J, the gap between germline ends came to 9 bases. The CDR3 contains 15 residues. Germline CDR1 is SGHRS and CDR2 is YFSETQ. The CDR3 reads CASSLAGGAYNEQFF. CDR3 nucleotide sequence: TGCGCCAGCAGCTTGGCGGGGGGCGCCTACAATGAGCAGTTCTTC.

Considering frequency, this clone is medium-sized. The J gene is TRBJ1-4, the V gene TRBV5-6; 7 nucleotides match TRBD1. The CDR3 loop spans 15 amino acids. Germline lookup yields CDR1 SGHDT and CDR2 YYEEEE. Unmatched junction bases numbered 3, after V lost 2 bases and J lost 2 bases. Here the CDR3 reads CASSFYRGTNEKLFF. CDR3 in DNA: TGTGCCAGCAGCTTTTACAGGGGTACTAATGAAAAACTGTTTTTT.

The chain joins TRBV30 to TRBJ2-1; possible D gene TRBD2, 6 bases. Germline-derived CDR1 and CDR2 are GTSNPN and SVGIG (reference sequence). This CDR3 has 14 amino acids. CDR3 region: CAATGGSSYNEQFF. The CDR3 nucleotides are TGTGCAGCTACCGGGGGTAGCTCCTACAATGAGCAGTTCTTC.

The chain is built from TRBV6-1 and TRBJ1-2; D may be TRBD1 (5 bases). The CDR3 runs 13 residues. In germline, CDR1 is MNHNS, CDR2 SASEGT. V was trimmed by 6 bases and J by 7 bases, leaving 15 bases between them. The CDR3 DNA reads TGTGCCAGCAGCCTGCACATGACAGCTGGCTACACCTTC. Translation gives CASSLHMTAGYTF.

The chain recombines TRBV30 with TRBJ1-1; 8 bases fit TRBD1. After removal of 5 bases from V and 0 bases from J, the junction contained 5 bases not matched to a gene. Germline assignment: CDR1 GTSNPN and CDR2 SVGIG (reference sequence). The CDR3 loop spans 14 amino acids. The CDR3 DNA follows: TGTGCCTGGGCCCCAGGGGGCATGAACACTGAAGCTTTCTTT. Amino acids: CAWAPGGMNTEAFF.

V and J are TRBV6-5 and TRBJ1-2; maybe TRBD1 (5 bases). The V gene's germline CDR1 is MNHEY and CDR2 SVGAGI. With 7 bases removed from V and 4 bases from J, the gap between germline ends came to 16 bases. This CDR3 region has 14 residues. The CDR3 reads CASTRGEAGYGYTF. Written as DNA, the CDR3 is TGTGCCAGCACCCGGGGGGAGGCGGGCTATGGCTACACCTTC.

This chain joins TRBV10-3 and TRBJ1-2, with TRBD1 identical over 8 bases. V was pared by 4 bases and J by 2 bases, with 6 bases of the junction left unmatched. This CDR3 has 15 residues. Germline V CDR1 and CDR2: ENHRY, SYGVKD. For the CDR3, the DNA is TGTGCCATCAGTGCAGGGACAGGCCTAAACTATGGCTACACCTTC. Residues: CAISAGTGLNYGYTF.

On this clone: A read error may produce the germline difference seen at one junction end. The chain carries TRBV19 and TRBJ1-1; 10 positions agree with TRBD1. Germline V lookup: CDR1 LNHDA, CDR2 SQIVND (reference sequence). This CDR3 is built from 12 residues. The CDR3 sequence is CASTGTGVLNAF. The CDR3 coding sequence is TGTGCCAGTACGGGGACAGGGGTCCTCAATGCGTTT. Using reference TRBV19 and TRBJ1-1 for the parts outside the CDR3, the full variable domain is DGGITQSPKYLFRKEGQNVTLSCEQNLNHDAMYWYRQDPGQGLRLIYYSQIVNDFQKGDIAEGYSVSREKKESFPLTVTSAQKNPTAFYLCASTGTGVLNAFGQGTRLTVV.